This T cell receptor (beta chain) was recovered during a study of blood T cell repertoires in COVID-19. Trimming removed 0 bases at V and 5 bases at J, with 9 bases between. The CDR3 totals 13 residues. Germline-derived CDR1 and CDR2 are SGDLS and YYNGEE. Using immunoSEQ multiplex PCR, the repertoire was profiled, and TCRdb retains in-frame clones only, with some absent. Altogether over 150,000 clones are present, 87% being singletons, with the ten largest covering approximately 2.2%. The rearrangement uses TRBV9 and TRBJ2-7; D ambiguous. The clonotype comes from a woman aged 25 to 45 who had recovered from COVID-19. Material for sequencing was PBMCs or T cells enriched from blood (not recorded which). CDR3 nucleotide sequence: TGTGCCAGCAGCGTAGACGCGAGTAACGAGCAGTACTTC. Translation gives CASSVDASNEQYF.